The present TCR beta chain was sequenced within a study of response to subunit inactivated influenza vaccine. This clonotype was detected a few times. Antigen: not known. TCRdb called the RT-PCR reads again in MiXCR, with one record for every CDR3 protein. This table has fewer than 550,000 distinct CDR3 sequences, about 25% appearing once. General study results and limits: Authors suggested each seasonal flu vaccination may recruit only limited numbers of new T cells.

Specimen: CD4+ T cells sorted from PBMCs, collected 4 to 6 days after vaccination. This sequence was found in a man aged 45-65 years who received an inactivated influenza vaccine.

CDR3 sequence reads: CSVGYRDSQEKLFF. CDR3 sequence (DNA): TGCAGCGTCGGGTACCGGGACTCGCAAGAAAAACTGTTTTTT. J is TRBJ1-4 and V is TRBV29-1; tentative D call: TRBD1 (5 bases). Per germline, CDR1 SQVTM and CDR2 ANQGSEA. V lost 6 bases to trimming and J lost 8 bases, with 19 bases between them. The CDR3 has 14 residues. Combining the CDR3 with reference TRBV29-1 and TRBJ1-4 gives the whole variable domain SAVISQKPSRDICQRGTSLTIQCQVDSQVTMMFWYRQQPGQSLTLIATANQGSEATYESGFVIDKFPISRPNLTFSTLTVSNMSPEDSSIYLCSVGYRDSQEKLFFGSGTQLSVL.